Below, 17 T cell receptor beta chains from the same sample are listed, as sequenced in a study of T cell changes during pregnancy in multiple sclerosis. Assay: immunoSEQ multiplex PCR; the TCRdb copy retains only in-frame clones and omits some. The table shows around 70,000 clones, with roughly 92% occurring only once. The sequencing here drew on peripheral blood, taken after pregnancy. The origin of the receptors is a female donor in good health, enrolled as a control in a pregnancy study.

The rearrangement joins TRBV5-6 to TRBJ2-3; D gene ambiguous. CDR3 length: 13 amino acids. CDR1 is SGHDT and CDR2 is YYEEEE in the germline V gene. V lost 0 bases and J lost 4, with 6 bases in between. The CDR3 sequence is CASSLASADTQYF. CDR3 in DNA: TGTGCCAGCAGCTTGGCTTCGGCAGATACGCAGTATTTT.

The sample holds a few counts of this clone. The J gene is TRBJ1-5, the V gene TRBV19, with a possible D match to TRBD1 (6 bases). The CDR3 totals 15 residues. Germline CDR1 is LNHDA and CDR2 is SQIVND (reference sequence). Trimming removed 5 bases at V and 2 bases at J, with 13 bases between. The CDR3 region is CASSLTGSGNQPQHF. In nucleotides, the CDR3 is TGTGCCAGTAGTTTGACAGGATCTGGCAATCAGCCCCAGCATTTT.

The J gene is TRBJ1-1, the V gene TRBV27; the D gene is possibly TRBD1 (5 bases). From germline, CDR1 is MNHEY and CDR2 SMNVEV (reference sequence). The CDR3 has 13 residues. The germline V and J ends were trimmed by 6 bases and 6 bases, with 14 bases remaining between them. The CDR3 bases are TGTGCCAGCAGGGTGGCAGGGCCGGCTGAAGCTTTCTTT. Translated, it gives CASRVAGPAEAFF.

V is TRBV9 and J is TRBJ2-7, with 10 positions matching TRBD2. The CDR3 is made up of 15 amino acids. The germline gives CDR1 SGDLS, CDR2 YYNGEE. V was pared by 0 bases and J by 3 bases, with 3 bases of the junction left unmatched. Here the CDR3 reads CASSVGLAGDYEQYF. As DNA, the CDR3 is TGTGCCAGCAGCGTAGGCCTAGCGGGGGACTACGAGCAGTACTTC.

The table lists this clone with a count of one. This rearrangement joins TRBV4-1 to TRBJ2-2; weak D call: TRBD1 (6 bases). This CDR3 has 15 amino acids. CDR1 and CDR2 (germline): MGHRA, YSYEKL. Trimming shortened V by 0 bases and J by 6 bases, and 11 bases separated the two germline ends. The CDR3 DNA follows: TGCGCCAGCAGCCAAGAGGGGGCCGGGGCCGGGGAGCTGTTTTTT. Amino acid sequence: CASSQEGAGAGELFF.

The rearrangement uses TRBV15 and TRBJ2-1; no clear D gene. CDR3 length equals 14 residues. Germline values: CDR1 LNHNV, CDR2 YYDKDF (reference sequence). With 0 bases removed from V and 6 bases from J, the gap between germline ends came to 9 bases. This chain's CDR3 is CATSRDPSVNEQFF. DNA of the CDR3: TGTGCCACCAGCAGAGACCCGTCTGTCAATGAGCAGTTCTTC.

V gene TRBV25-1 combines with J gene TRBJ2-3, with TRBD2 matching over 12 bases. The CDR3 runs to 16 residues. Per germline, CDR1 MGHDK and CDR2 SYGVNS. With V trimmed by 7 bases and J by 0 bases, 5 bases remained unmatched. The CDR3 loop reads CASTPLAGGSTDTQYF. The CDR3, as DNA: TGTGCCAGCACTCCGCTAGCGGGGGGGAGCACAGATACGCAGTATTTT.

The chain couples TRBV6-5 to TRBJ1-1, with D possibly TRBD1 on 6 matching bases. Germline V CDR1 and CDR2: MNHEY, SVGAGI. Trimming removed 2 bases from V and 1 base from J, with 8 bases in between. The CDR3 has 14 residues. CDR3 nucleotide sequence: TGTGCCAGCAGTTACCAGGGGAAGAACACTGAAGCTTTCTTT. Translation gives CASSYQGKNTEAFF.

This chain links TRBV10-3 with TRBJ2-7, with 9 bases lining up with TRBD1. V dropped 0 bases and J dropped 5; count of bases not matched to a gene: 2. CDR3 length equals 14 residues. Germline CDR1 reads ENHRY; CDR2 reads SYGVKD. The CDR3 DNA reads TGTGCCATCAGTGAGTCCACAGGGGGCAACGAGCAGTACTTC. Translation gives CAISESTGGNEQYF.

The gene calls are TRBV4-3 and TRBJ2-1; D remains ambiguous. V was shortened by 0 bases and J by 5 bases, with 17 bases between the two germline ends. The germline V gene has CDR1 LGHNA and CDR2 YSLEER. This CDR3 has 17 residues. The CDR3 loop reads CASSQDLMIAGNNEQFF. As DNA, the CDR3 is TGCGCCAGCAGCCAAGATCTTATGATAGCTGGCAACAATGAGCAGTTCTTC.

The chain has TRBV5-1 and TRBJ2-3; D is ambiguous. Germline CDR1 is SGHRS and CDR2 is YFSETQ. Trimming removed 0 bases at V and 2 bases at J, with 7 bases between. CDR3 length: 14 amino acids. DNA of the CDR3: TGCGCCAGCAGCTTGGGGAGCTACACAGATACGCAGTATTTT. Residues: CASSLGSYTDTQYF.

V usage is TRBV5-1 and J usage is TRBJ1-4; the D gene is possibly TRBD1 (6 bases). Trimming left V 6 bases short and J 2 bases short, with 14 bases between. Looked up from germline, CDR1 is SGHRS and CDR2 is YFSETQ. This CDR3 spans 15 amino acids. CDR3 DNA sequence: TGCGCCAGCACCCACACAGGGTTGACTAATGAAAAACTGTTTTTT. This translates into CASTHTGLTNEKLFF. The full variable domain, completed using reference TRBV5-1 and TRBJ1-4, is KAGVTQTPRYLIKTRGQQVTLSCSPISGHRSVSWYQQTPGQGLQFLFEYFSETQRNKGNFPGRFSGRQFSNSRSEMNVSTLELGDSALYLCASTHTGLTNEKLFFGSGTQLSVL.

This chain joins TRBV12-1 and TRBJ2-5; the DNA was not used to check the table's D call, TRBD2. TRBV12-1 is deemed a pseudogene. The CDR3 covers 16 residues. The CDR3 sequence: CASSSMGGPIWETQYF. The CDR3 DNA reads TGTGCCAGCAGCTCGATGGGGGGGCCGATTTGGGAGACCCAGTACTTC.

This chain links TRBV10-3 with TRBJ2-1; D unresolved. The V end lost 8 bases, the J end lost 8 bases, and 19 bases lay between the germline ends. Germline V CDR1 and CDR2: ENHRY, SYGVKD. The CDR3 sequence is 14 residues long. CDR3 residues: CAIGQEASLYEQFF. CDR3 in DNA: TGTGCCATCGGTCAAGAGGCTAGTTTGTATGAGCAGTTCTTC.

The CDR3, as DNA: TGTGCCAGCAGCCCCTCCGGGACACCTAACACTGAAGCTTTCTTT. Translation gives CASSPSGTPNTEAFF. This chain uses TRBV7-9 with TRBJ1-1; weak D call: TRBD1 (6 bases). Trimming pared 5 bases from V and 2 bases from J, leaving 15 bases between. From germline, CDR1 is SEHNR and CDR2 FQNEAQ (reference sequence). There are 15 residues in the CDR3.

The chain uses TRBV14 and TRBJ1-2; 8 nucleotides match TRBD1. The trim removed 4 bases at V and 5 bases at J, leaving 9 bases unmatched. This CDR3 has 15 amino acids. Germline values: CDR1 SGHDN, CDR2 FVKESK. The CDR3 sequence is CASSLGGTGGYGYTF. CDR3 nucleotides: TGTGCCAGCAGCCTTGGCGGGACAGGCGGTTATGGCTACACCTTC.

The gene calls are TRBV20-1 and TRBJ1-2, with 7 bases matching TRBD1. Germline lookup yields CDR1 DFQATT and CDR2 SNEGSKA (reference sequence). The trim removed 3 bases at V and 8 bases at J, leaving 3 bases unmatched. The CDR3 has 11 amino acids. The CDR3 protein is CSARTGSGYTF. CDR3 coding DNA: TGCAGTGCTAGGACAGGGTCGGGCTACACCTTC.